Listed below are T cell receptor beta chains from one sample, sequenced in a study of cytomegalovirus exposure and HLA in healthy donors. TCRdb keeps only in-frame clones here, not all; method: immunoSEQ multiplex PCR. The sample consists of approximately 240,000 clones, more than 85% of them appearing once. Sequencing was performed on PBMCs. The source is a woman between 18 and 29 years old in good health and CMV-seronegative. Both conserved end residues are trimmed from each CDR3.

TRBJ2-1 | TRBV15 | ATSRAGTSAYNEQF
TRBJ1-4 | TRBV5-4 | ASSAGGDYNEKLF
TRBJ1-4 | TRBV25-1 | ASSESETNEKLF
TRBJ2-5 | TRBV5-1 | ASSLVFSGEETQY
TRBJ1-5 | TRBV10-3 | AVSTGTGNQPQH
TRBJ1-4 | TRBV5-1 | ASSPGHETTNEKLF
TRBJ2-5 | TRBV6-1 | ASSEVTGQQETQY
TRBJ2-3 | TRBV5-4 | ASRTSGGAPDTQY
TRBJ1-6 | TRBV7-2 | ASTMMTGSPLH
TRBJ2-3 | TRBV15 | ATSRVGSGSRDTQY
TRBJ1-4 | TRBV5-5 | ASSPTGLPNEKLF
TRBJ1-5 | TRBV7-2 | ASSPSQGDRDFSNQPQH
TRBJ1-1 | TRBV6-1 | ASSVSGGAYTEAF
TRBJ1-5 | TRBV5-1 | ASSSTGGANQPQH
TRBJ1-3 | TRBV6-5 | ASSYSTWGAGNTIY
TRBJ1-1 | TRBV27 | ASSQSRSGGAF
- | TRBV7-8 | ASRGDDRHPFYEQY
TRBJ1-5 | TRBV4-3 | ASSQDGGGSNQPQH
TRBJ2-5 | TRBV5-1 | ASSLNGRETQY
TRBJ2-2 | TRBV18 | ASSPQGLAGVSELF
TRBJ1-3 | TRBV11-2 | ASSFRGGNTIY